The 9 T cell receptor beta chains presented below share a single source sample, sequenced in a study of shared clonotypes between healthy human individuals. Profiled with immunoSEQ multiplex PCR; TCRdb holds only in-frame clones, not every one. The sample yields roughly 1 million clones, under 80% seen once. The sequencing sample was made of memory CD4+ T cells sorted from blood. Subset defined: CD45RA-negative fraction. These TCRs come from a man aged 18 to 30 in good health.

This clone was recorded once. The chain carries TRBV5-6 and TRBJ2-7; perhaps TRBD1 as D (6 bases). Trimming removed 2 bases from V and 3 bases from J, with 12 bases in between. Germline-derived CDR1 and CDR2 are SGHDT and YYEEEE. This CDR3 has 14 amino acids. The CDR3: CASSFLGTNYEQYF. In DNA form, the CDR3 reads TGTGCCAGCAGCTTCCTCGGGACAAACTACGAGCAGTACTTC.

This rearrangement joins TRBV10-3 to TRBJ2-1; D not certain. CDR1 is ENHRY, CDR2 SYGVKD, per germline. This CDR3 has 15 residues. V was trimmed by 0 bases and J by 6 bases, leaving 12 bases between them. As DNA, the CDR3 is TGTGCCATCAGTGAGTCAGGAGACTCATCCAATGAGCAGTTCTTC. It is translated as CAISESGDSSNEQFF.

This sequence joins TRBV19 and TRBJ1-5, with no clear D. V dropped 5 bases and J dropped 5 bases, with 10 bases sitting between them. CDR1 is LNHDA and CDR2 is SQIVND in the germline V gene (reference sequence). This CDR3 spans 13 amino acids. The CDR3 reads CASSPGDHQPQHF. The CDR3 bases are TGTGCCAGTAGTCCCGGCGATCATCAGCCCCAGCATTTT.

The chain couples TRBV5-1 to TRBJ1-6; unclear D gene. The CDR3 length is 13 residues. CDR1 and CDR2 (germline): SGHRS, YFSETQ. The germline V and J ends were trimmed by 5 bases and 8 bases, with 11 bases remaining between them. CDR3 loop: CASRFSGDSPLHF. Written as DNA, the CDR3 is TGCGCCAGCAGGTTCTCCGGGGATTCACCCCTCCACTTT.

The chain uses TRBV5-1 and TRBJ2-3; D unresolved. The CDR3 spans 14 residues. The germline CDR1 and CDR2 sequences are SGHRS and YFSETQ. V lost 5 bases and J 0 bases, leaving 10 bases between the germline ends. CDR3 sequence reads: CASSFKDSTDTQYF. The CDR3, as DNA: TGCGCCAGCAGTTTTAAGGACAGCACAGATACGCAGTATTTT.

Ten or more counts support this clone. In nucleotides, the CDR3 is TGTGCCAGCTCACCAGGGGGGCGTCAGGGTTCACCCCTCCACTTT. Protein sequence: CASSPGGRQGSPLHF. The chain carries TRBV18 and TRBJ1-6, with D possibly matching TRBD1 (6 bases). Germline V gene lookup returns CDR1 KGHSH and CDR2 LQKENI. Trimming pared 2 bases from V and 9 bases from J, leaving 14 bases between. This CDR3 has 15 residues.

The V call is TRBV4-1, the J call TRBJ1-6; 8 bases agree with TRBD1. This CDR3 has 15 residues. Germline lookup yields CDR1 MGHRA and CDR2 YSYEKL. V lost 6 bases, J lost 7 bases, and 8 bases stayed unmatched. The CDR3 loop is CASRPGDRGNSPLHF. The CDR3 region has the DNA TGCGCCAGCAGACCAGGAGACAGGGGAAATTCACCCCTCCACTTT.

The rearrangement joins TRBV4-3 to TRBJ2-6; no definite D call. Germline lookup yields CDR1 LGHNA and CDR2 YSLEER. The V end was cut by 1 base, the J end by 0 bases, with 19 bases between. The CDR3 has 20 residues. CDR3 sequence reads: CASSQVQVYQQASGANVLTF. The CDR3 DNA reads TGCGCCAGCAGCCAAGTCCAGGTTTACCAGCAAGCCTCTGGGGCCAACGTCCTGACTTTC.

For the CDR3, the DNA is TGTGCCAGCAGCACAGGGGGCTCCTACAATGAGCAGTTCTTC. This sequence encodes CASSTGGSYNEQFF. The chain joins TRBV28 to TRBJ2-1; 8 positions agree with TRBD1. The germline V gene has CDR1 MDHEN and CDR2 SYDVKM. Trimming cost V 6 bases and J 0 bases; bases outside gene matches: 1. The CDR3 loop spans 14 amino acids.